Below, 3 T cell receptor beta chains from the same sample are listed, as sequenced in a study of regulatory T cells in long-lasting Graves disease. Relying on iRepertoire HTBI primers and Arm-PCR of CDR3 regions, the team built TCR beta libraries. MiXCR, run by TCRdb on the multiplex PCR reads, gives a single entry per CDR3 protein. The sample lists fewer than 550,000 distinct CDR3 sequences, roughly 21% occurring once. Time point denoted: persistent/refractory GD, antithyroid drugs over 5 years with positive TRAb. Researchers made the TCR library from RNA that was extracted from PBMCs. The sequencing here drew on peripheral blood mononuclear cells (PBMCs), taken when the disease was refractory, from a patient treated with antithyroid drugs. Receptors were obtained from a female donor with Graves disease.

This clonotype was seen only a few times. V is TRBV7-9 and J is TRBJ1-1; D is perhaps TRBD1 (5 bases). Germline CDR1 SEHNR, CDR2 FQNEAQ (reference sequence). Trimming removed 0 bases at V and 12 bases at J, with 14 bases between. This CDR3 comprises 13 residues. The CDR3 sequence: CASSLALGVEPFF. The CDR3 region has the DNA TGTGCCAGCAGCTTAGCGTTAGGGGTAGAGCCTTTCTTT.

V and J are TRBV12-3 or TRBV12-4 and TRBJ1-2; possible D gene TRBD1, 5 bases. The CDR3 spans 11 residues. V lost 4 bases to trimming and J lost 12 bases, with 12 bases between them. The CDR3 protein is CASSSEGMDTF. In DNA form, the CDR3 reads TGTGCCAGCAGTTCAGAGGGGATGGACACCTTC.

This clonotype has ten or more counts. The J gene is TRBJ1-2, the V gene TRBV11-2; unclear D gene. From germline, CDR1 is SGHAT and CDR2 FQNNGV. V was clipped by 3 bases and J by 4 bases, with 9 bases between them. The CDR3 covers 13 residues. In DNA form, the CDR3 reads TGTGCCAGCAGCTTTGGCCCGGCCTATGGCTACACCTTC. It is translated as CASSFGPAYGYTF.